Listed here are 24 T cell receptor beta chains from one sample, sequenced in a study of Graves' ophthalmopathy and Graves' hyperthyroidism. For repertoire sequencing, the TCR beta CDR3 regions were amplified from RNA transcripts. Second-round multiplex PCR followed a first-round RT-PCR using HTBI primers. TCRdb fed the multiplex PCR reads into MiXCR, producing one record per CDR3 protein. The table lists fewer than 350,000 distinct CDR3 sequences, about a sixth of them singletons, with over 9% in the top ten. Input material: peripheral blood. These receptors were obtained from an adult man with Graves' ophthalmopathy.

The table lists this clonotype with a few counts. This chain links TRBV13 with TRBJ1-2, with 7 bases matching TRBD1. Germline CDR1 PRHDT, CDR2 FYEKMQ (reference sequence). Trimming cost V 5 bases and J 8 bases; bases outside gene matches: 8. CDR3 length: 13 amino acids. Written as DNA, the CDR3 is TGTGCCAGCAGCCTCAACAGGGGTAGAGGCTACACCTTC. This sequence encodes CASSLNRGRGYTF.

This clonotype was recorded at least ten times. CDR3 coding DNA: TGCGCCAGCAGCTTGCCAGACCTGGCTGGCTACACCTTC. Its translation: CASSLPDLAGYTF. The V and J genes are TRBV5-1 and TRBJ1-2; D unclear. The germline V and J ends were trimmed by 1 base and 7 bases, with 11 bases remaining between them. Germline V lookup: CDR1 SGHRS, CDR2 YFSETQ. The CDR3 spans 13 residues.

This clonotype was seen a few times. The genes are TRBV27 and TRBJ2-5; 7 positions match TRBD1. The CDR3 is made up of 14 amino acids. In germline, CDR1 is MNHEY, CDR2 SMNVEV (reference sequence). Trimming cost V 3 bases and J 3 bases; bases outside gene matches: 4. CDR3 sequence reads: CASSFLGTEETQYF. The CDR3 DNA reads as TGTGCCAGCAGTTTCCTAGGGACAGAAGAGACCCAGTACTTC.

This clonotype has only a few counts. This may stem from a read error, because a much larger clone lies one nucleotide away. This chain links TRBV2 with TRBJ2-2; 7 nucleotides align to TRBD1. The CDR3 is made up of 13 amino acids. With V trimmed by 4 bases and J by 7 bases, 3 bases remained unmatched. Germline loops: CDR1 SNHLY, CDR2 FYNNEI. CDR3 amino acids: CASSVPGGGELFF. The CDR3 nucleotides read TGTGCCAGCAGTGTACCAGGGGGCGGGGAGCTGTTTTTT.

This clonotype has a count of ten or more. The CDR3 is CASSFITGELFF. The CDR3 DNA follows: TGTGCCAGCAGTTTTATCACCGGGGAGCTGTTTTTT. The V and J genes are TRBV12-3 or TRBV12-4 and TRBJ2-2; D is undetermined. The CDR3 runs 12 residues. Trimming removed 3 bases from V and 4 bases from J, with 3 bases in between.

This clonotype was counted ten times or more. This rearrangement joins TRBV6-5 to TRBJ1-6; no definite D call. The length of the CDR3 is 17 residues. Germline-derived CDR1 and CDR2 are MNHEY and SVGAGI. V lost 0 bases and J 0 bases, leaving 9 bases between the germline ends. CDR3 DNA sequence: TGTGCCAGCAGTTACTCGAGCGGGAGCTCCTATAATTCACCCCTCCACTTT. Encoded protein: CASSYSSGSSYNSPLHF.

This clonotype has at least ten counts. V usage is TRBV9 and J usage is TRBJ1-1; D uncertain. This CDR3 has 13 amino acids. V was cut by 0 bases and J by 4 bases, with 7 bases left in between. Germline V gene data show CDR1 as SGDLS and CDR2 as YYNGEE. The CDR3 loop reads CASSVGQTTEAFF. CDR3 coding DNA: TGTGCCAGCAGCGTAGGGCAGACCACTGAAGCTTTCTTT.

The table lists this clonotype with many counts. The rearrangement joins TRBV28 to TRBJ1-3; perhaps TRBD1 as D (6 bases). The germline V and J ends were trimmed by 6 bases and 0 bases, with 12 bases remaining between them. Germline loops: CDR1 MDHEN, CDR2 SYDVKM. The CDR3 totals 15 residues. The CDR3 region has the DNA TGTGCCAGCAGATCAGGGGTATCCTCTGGAAACACCATATATTTT. Protein sequence: CASRSGVSSGNTIYF.

This clonotype was seen many times. The chain uses TRBV2 and TRBJ1-5; 7 bases are shared with TRBD1. Germline loops: CDR1 SNHLY, CDR2 FYNNEI. V lost 2 bases, J lost 11 bases, and 15 bases stayed unmatched. This CDR3 comprises 16 residues. CDR3 nucleotides: TGTGCCAGCAGTGAAAGGGGACAGCTGGTGGGGCCGACCCAGCATTTT. Protein: CASSERGQLVGPTQHF.

This clonotype came up a few times. The rearrangement links TRBV5-5 to TRBJ2-2; a weak D match, TRBD1 (6 bases). Trimming removed 0 bases at V and 3 bases at J, with 12 bases between. From germline, CDR1 is SGHKS and CDR2 YYEKEE (reference sequence). This CDR3 region has 16 residues. The CDR3 coding sequence is TGTGCCAGCAGCTTGGATCAGGGGCGCGACACCGGGGAGCTGTTTTTT. Protein: CASSLDQGRDTGELFF.

A note on this clonotype: A read error may explain this, as a much larger clone is one base away. This sequence joins TRBV7-9 and TRBJ1-2; no definite D call. The CDR3 extends over 15 amino acids. CDR1 is SEHNR and CDR2 is FQNEAQ in the germline V gene (reference sequence). V was trimmed by 5 bases and J by 0 bases, leaving 13 bases between them. The CDR3 DNA is TGTGCCAGCAGCCTGCGGACTGAAGCTAACTATGGCTACACCTTC. It codes for CASSLRTEANYGYTF.

Ten or more counts support this clonotype. The rearrangement links TRBV25-1 to TRBJ2-7; TRBD1 or TRBD2 may be the D gene (7 bases each). Deletions cut 7 bases from V and 4 bases from J, with 14 bases between. Germline CDR1 and CDR2: MGHDK and SYGVNS. This CDR3 is 13 amino acids long. The CDR3 spells CASTQGGGYEQYF. In DNA, the CDR3 is TGTGCCAGCACTCAGGGGGGAGGGTACGAGCAGTACTTC.

This clonotype came up many times. The genes are TRBV11-2 and TRBJ2-2; 7 bases match TRBD1. This CDR3 has 17 residues. Germline trimming cut 2 bases from V and 0 bases from J; bases unmatched to any gene: 6. Germline V lookup: CDR1 SGHAT, CDR2 FQNNGV. Here the CDR3 DNA reads TGTGCCAGCAGCTTAAACCGGGACAGAGCGAACACCGGGGAGCTGTTTTTT. This sequence encodes CASSLNRDRANTGELFF.

J is TRBJ2-5 and V is TRBV19; 9 nucleotides match TRBD2. The CDR3 extends over 17 amino acids. Trimming cost V 5 bases and J 4 bases; bases outside gene matches: 14. Germline-derived CDR1 and CDR2 are LNHDA and SQIVND (reference sequence). The CDR3 is CASSFAGGRFGTETQYF. DNA for the CDR3: TGTGCCAGTAGTTTTGCGGGAGGGCGGTTCGGCACAGAGACCCAGTACTTC.

This clonotype was recorded at least ten times. The J gene is TRBJ2-5, the V gene TRBV11-2; D possibly corresponds to TRBD2 (7 bases). In germline, CDR1 is SGHAT, CDR2 FQNNGV. The V end was cut by 5 bases, the J end by 1 base, with 20 bases between. This CDR3 contains 17 residues. The chain's CDR3 is CASSQRAAAGAQETQYF. The CDR3 DNA is TGTGCCAGCAGCCAGAGGGCCGCGGCGGGGGCCCAAGAGACCCAGTACTTC.

This clonotype has a count of ten or more. This chain connects TRBV4-1 to TRBJ2-7; no reliable D call. The germline gives CDR1 MGHRA, CDR2 YSYEKL. The CDR3 spans 16 residues. The ends were cut back, 1 base at V and 0 bases at J, with 13 bases in the middle. The CDR3 nucleotides read TGCGCCAGCAGCCAAGCACCTACAGAAAGCTCCTACGAGCAGTACTTC. It yields the protein CASSQAPTESSYEQYF.

This clonotype was recorded many times. The V and J genes are TRBV13 and TRBJ2-7, with 9 nucleotides matching TRBD2. Germline CDR1 and CDR2: PRHDT and FYEKMQ (reference sequence). The CDR3 extends over 13 amino acids. With 8 bases clipped from V and 2 bases from J, the junction kept 4 bases outside the gene matches. This CDR3 reads CASGAGGPYEQYF. The DNA for the CDR3 is TGTGCCAGCGGTGCGGGAGGGCCCTACGAGCAGTACTTC.

J is TRBJ2-3 and V is TRBV6-2 or TRBV6-3; TRBD2 might be the D (5 bases). This CDR3 region has 11 residues. V lost 8 bases to trimming and J lost 2 bases, with 5 bases between them. Germline CDR1 reads MNHEY; CDR2 reads SVGEGT. CDR3 loop: CASGLTDTQYF. The DNA of the CDR3 is TGTGCCAGCGGACTCACAGATACGCAGTATTTT.

This clonotype occurred many times. This chain links TRBV19 with TRBJ2-2; D might be TRBD1 or TRBD2, each matching 5 bases. V shed 10 bases and J shed 5 bases, with 20 bases lying between them. Germline assignment: CDR1 LNHDA and CDR2 SQIVND (reference sequence). The CDR3 is 15 amino acids. The CDR3 coding sequence is TGTGCCACCAAATCCGGGACCCCGGGAACCGGGGAGCTGTTTTTT. Its protein is CATKSGTPGTGELFF.

This clonotype was observed many times. This chain uses TRBV5-1 with TRBJ1-1; D gene unclear. Germline CDR1 and CDR2: SGHRS and YFSETQ. The CDR3 has 14 residues. Trimming cost V 0 bases and J 1 base, with 7 bases left between them. CDR3 sequence reads: CASSLVPANTEAFF. In DNA, the CDR3 is TGCGCCAGCAGCTTGGTTCCCGCGAACACTGAAGCTTTCTTT.

The table lists this clonotype with many counts. CDR3 sequence: CASSYGDRGAGQPQHF. The DNA for the CDR3 is TGTGCCAGCAGTTACGGGGACAGGGGAGCCGGTCAGCCCCAGCATTTT. The chain carries TRBV6-2 or TRBV6-3 and TRBJ1-5, with TRBD1 matching over 10 bases. Trimming removed 2 bases from V and 6 bases from J; junction bases left unmatched: 7. Germline CDR1 reads MNHEY; CDR2 reads SVGEGT. The CDR3 sequence is 16 residues long.

The genes are TRBV27 and TRBJ1-5; D gene unclear. Trimming took 5 bases from V and 3 from J, leaving 11 bases between them. The germline gives CDR1 MNHEY, CDR2 SMNVEV (reference sequence). This CDR3 contains 14 residues. CDR3 protein: CASSLQAANQPQHF. CDR3 sequence (DNA): TGTGCCAGCAGTCTTCAGGCGGCCAATCAGCCCCAGCATTTT.

Ten or more counts support this clonotype. The gene calls are TRBV29-1 and TRBJ2-5, with D maybe TRBD1 (6 bases). V lost 4 bases, J lost 4 bases, and 13 bases lay in between. The CDR3 has 13 amino acids. CDR1 is SQVTM, CDR2 ANQGSEA, per germline. The CDR3 loop is CSVAALGGETQYF. DNA for the CDR3: TGCAGCGTTGCGGCCTTAGGGGGAGAGACCCAGTACTTC.

This clonotype was counted at least ten times. The V gene is TRBV10-3, the J gene TRBJ2-7; 14 bases fit TRBD2. The CDR3 consists of 15 residues. The junction had 12 bases not matched to a gene; V was cut back by 10 bases and J by 7 bases. Germline V gives CDR1 ENHRY, CDR2 SYGVKD. CDR3 amino acids: CATAPTTSGGEEQYF. The CDR3 DNA is TGTGCCACCGCGCCCACGACTAGCGGGGGGGAAGAGCAGTACTTC.